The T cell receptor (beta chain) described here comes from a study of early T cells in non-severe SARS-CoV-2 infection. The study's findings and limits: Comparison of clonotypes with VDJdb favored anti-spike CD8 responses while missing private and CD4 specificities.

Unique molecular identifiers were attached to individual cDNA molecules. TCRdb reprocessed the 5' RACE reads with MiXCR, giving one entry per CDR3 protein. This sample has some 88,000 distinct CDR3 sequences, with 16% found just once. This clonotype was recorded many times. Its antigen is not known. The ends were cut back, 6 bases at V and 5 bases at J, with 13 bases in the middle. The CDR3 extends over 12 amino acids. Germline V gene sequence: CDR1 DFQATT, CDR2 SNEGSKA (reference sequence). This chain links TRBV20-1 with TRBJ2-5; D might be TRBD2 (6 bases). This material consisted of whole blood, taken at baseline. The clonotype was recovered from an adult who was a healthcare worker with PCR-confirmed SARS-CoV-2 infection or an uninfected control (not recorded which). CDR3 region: CSAPPGGETQYF. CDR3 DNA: TGCAGTGCGCCCCCTGGGGGGGAGACCCAGTACTTC.